The 25 T cell receptor beta chains given below trace back to one sample, sequenced in a study of blood T cell repertoires in COVID-19. The method was immunoSEQ multiplex PCR; TCRdb's version includes in-frame clones alone and lacks a portion of them. In the table there are about 120,000 clones, just over 90% of which are singletons. Sequenced sample: peripheral blood. The receptors come from a human donor with active COVID-19. The donor label of this sample is uncertain.

This sequence joins TRBV24-1 and TRBJ1-4; the match to TRBD1 covers 9 bases. The CDR3 is made up of 15 amino acids. Germline CDR1 KGHDR, CDR2 SFDVKD. The V gene end was trimmed by 4 bases and the J gene end by 5 bases; junction bases not matched to a gene: 4. CDR3 sequence: CATSDPGTGNEKLFF. The CDR3 bases are TGTGCCACCAGTGACCCCGGGACAGGGAATGAAAAACTGTTTTTT.

This chain connects TRBV3-1 (or the pseudogene TRBV3-2) to TRBJ2-3; 11 positions agree with TRBD2. There are 14 residues in the CDR3. The V segment lost 8 bases and the J segment 3 bases; nucleotides outside the gene matches: 4. Germline-derived CDR1 and CDR2 are LGHDT and YNNKEL (reference sequence). Written as DNA, the CDR3 is TGTGCCAGCGGACCTAGCGGGGGGACAGATACGCAGTATTTT. This encodes CASGPSGGTDTQYF.

The rearrangement links TRBV5-8 to TRBJ1-5; TRBD1 agrees at 10 bases. There are 15 residues in the CDR3. Germline V CDR1 and CDR2: SGHTS, YDEGEE. V lost 4 bases, J lost 4 bases, and 5 bases stayed unmatched. Written as DNA, the CDR3 is TGTGCCAGCAGCCCAGGACAGGGGGTAAATCAGCCCCAGCATTTT. This gives the protein CASSPGQGVNQPQHF. The entire variable domain, with the rest obtained from reference TRBV5-8 and TRBJ1-5, is as follows: EAGVTQSPTHLIKTRGQQATLRCSPISGHTSVYWYQQALGLGLQFLLWYDEGEERNRGNFPPRFSGRQFPNYSSELNVNALELEDSALYLCASSPGQGVNQPQHFGDGTRLSIL.

This sequence joins TRBV9 and TRBJ2-2; D might be TRBD1 (5 bases). The germline V gene encodes CDR1 SGDLS and CDR2 YYNGEE. The CDR3 is 15 residues long. V gave up 1 base and J gave up 0 bases, with 7 bases separating them. The CDR3 DNA is TGTGCCAGCAGCGTACTAGGGGCGAACACCGGGGAGCTGTTTTTT. Residues: CASSVLGANTGELFF.

This chain links TRBV7-9 with TRBJ1-4, with D possibly TRBD1 on 6 matching bases. The CDR3 is 14 residues long. Germline V lookup: CDR1 SEHNR, CDR2 FQNEAQ (reference sequence). Trimming shortened V by 3 bases and J by 8 bases, and 13 bases separated the two germline ends. CDR3 in DNA: TGTGCCAGCAGCTTGGGGGCAGTACGGGAAAAACTGTTTTTT. It is translated as CASSLGAVREKLFF.

The chain has TRBV28 and TRBJ2-5; TRBD1 is a possible D gene (6 bases). The CDR3 length is 14 residues. V gave up 6 bases and J gave up 4 bases, with 15 bases separating them. The germline gives CDR1 MDHEN, CDR2 SYDVKM. The CDR3 reads CASSRDTLGETQYF. For the CDR3, the DNA is TGTGCCAGCAGCCGGGACACCCTGGGAGAGACCCAGTACTTC.

The V and J genes are TRBV5-6 and TRBJ2-7, with D hard to call. CDR3 size: 14 residues. CDR1 and CDR2 from the germline V gene are SGHDT and YYEEEE. V gave up 1 base and J gave up 3 bases, with 11 bases separating them. CDR3 coding DNA: TGTGCCAGCAGCTTGCTCTCTCCCTACTACGAGCAGTACTTC. The encoded protein is CASSLLSPYYEQYF.

This rearrangement joins TRBV6-2 or TRBV6-3 to TRBJ2-2, with D tentatively TRBD2 (6 bases). CDR3 length: 18 amino acids. V dropped 2 bases and J dropped 0 bases, with 16 bases sitting between them. The germline V gene encodes CDR1 MNHEY and CDR2 SVGEGT. CDR3: CASSYQIRRVSNTGELFF. DNA for the CDR3: TGTGCCAGCAGTTACCAAATAAGGAGGGTTTCGAACACCGGGGAGCTGTTTTTT.

This chain joins TRBV28 and TRBJ1-2; 7 bases agree with TRBD1. J gave up 0 bases and V 5 bases, and 9 bases lay outside the gene matches. CDR1 and CDR2 (germline): MDHEN, SYDVKM. The CDR3 length is 16 residues. The CDR3 sequence is CASSQEKGAANYGYTF. The CDR3 DNA reads as TGTGCCAGCAGTCAAGAGAAGGGGGCCGCTAACTATGGCTACACCTTC.

Ten or more counts support this clone. The gene calls are TRBV10-3 and TRBJ2-7; 9 nucleotides agree with TRBD2. This CDR3 has 15 amino acids. The germline V gene has CDR1 ENHRY and CDR2 SYGVKD. J gave up 0 bases and V 4 bases, and 4 bases lay outside the gene matches. In nucleotides, the CDR3 is TGTGCCATCAGTGTAGCGGGGGAAAGCTCCTACGAGCAGTACTTC. This encodes CAISVAGESSYEQYF.

This chain uses TRBV5-1 with TRBJ2-3; D uncertain. This CDR3 spans 13 amino acids. Germline-derived CDR1 and CDR2 are SGHRS and YFSETQ. Trimming removed 2 bases at V and 4 bases at J, with 8 bases between. CDR3 residues: CASSFEAPDTQYF. The DNA for the CDR3 is TGCGCCAGCAGCTTTGAAGCGCCAGATACGCAGTATTTT. The complete variable domain, with remaining parts taken from reference TRBV5-1 and TRBJ2-3, reads KAGVTQTPRYLIKTRGQQVTLSCSPISGHRSVSWYQQTPGQGLQFLFEYFSETQRNKGNFPGRFSGRQFSNSRSEMNVSTLELGDSALYLCASSFEAPDTQYFGPGTRLTVL.

This clone appeared a single time. The V gene is TRBV7-8, the J gene TRBJ1-3, with 9 bases lining up with TRBD1. The CDR3 spans 16 residues. After removal of 4 bases from V and 10 bases from J, the junction contained 14 bases not matched to a gene. Germline assignment: CDR1 SGHVS and CDR2 FQNEAQ. The CDR3 spells CASSSDLRDRVRTIYF. Here the CDR3 DNA reads TGTGCCAGCAGCTCAGATCTCCGGGACAGGGTGCGAACCATATATTTT.

The chain employs TRBV13 and TRBJ2-5, with 11 bases that match TRBD2. With 1 base clipped from V and 4 bases from J, the junction kept 2 bases outside the gene matches. Per the germline V gene, CDR1 is PRHDT and CDR2 is FYEKMQ (reference sequence). The CDR3 contains 15 residues. The CDR3 loop reads CASSLASGGIETQYF. CDR3 in DNA: TGTGCCAGCAGCTTAGCTAGCGGGGGGATAGAGACCCAGTACTTC.

This clone was detected a few times. This chain connects TRBV29-1 to TRBJ2-2, with 13 bases identical to TRBD2. Losses at the gene ends were 5 bases for V and 5 bases for J; bases not matched to a gene: 5. Germline V lookup: CDR1 SQVTM, CDR2 ANQGSEA. CDR3 size: 15 residues. The CDR3 here is CSVKGLAGETGELFF. In DNA, the CDR3 is TGCAGCGTTAAAGGACTAGCGGGGGAAACCGGGGAGCTGTTTTTT.

This chain links TRBV7-9 with TRBJ2-2, with 11 nucleotides matching TRBD1. The V and J ends lost 4 bases and 6 bases, in that order; junction bases with no gene match: 4. Germline-derived CDR1 and CDR2 are SEHNR and FQNEAQ (reference sequence). This CDR3 has 15 residues. The CDR3: CASSSGQGAAGELFF. The CDR3 DNA reads TGTGCCAGCAGCTCAGGACAGGGGGCGGCCGGGGAGCTGTTTTTT.

This chain connects TRBV6-5 to TRBJ2-3, with a tentative D call TRBD1 (6 bases). This CDR3 is built from 13 residues. CDR1 and CDR2 from the germline V gene are MNHEY and SVGAGI. V lost 2 bases and J lost 4, with 7 bases in between. CDR3 DNA: TGTGCCAGCAGTTACGAGGGGGCAGATACGCAGTATTTT. It encodes CASSYEGADTQYF.

V gene TRBV25-1 combines with J gene TRBJ2-1; D might be TRBD1 (7 bases). The CDR3 has 16 residues. Germline V lookup: CDR1 MGHDK, CDR2 SYGVNS. V lost 5 bases, J lost 3 bases, and 17 bases lay in between. CDR3 DNA: TGTGCCAGCAGTCCCCTTGGAGGGGGCGGCTACAATGAGCAGTTCTTC. This gives the protein CASSPLGGGGYNEQFF. The full variable domain, rest sourced from reference TRBV25-1 and TRBJ2-1, is EADIYQTPRYLVIGTGKKITLECSQTMGHDKMYWYQQDPGMELHLIHYSYGVNSTEKGDLSSESTVSRIRTEHFPLTLESARPSHTSQYLCASSPLGGGGYNEQFFGPGTRLTVL.

The chain employs TRBV9 and TRBJ2-4; D is possibly TRBD2 (6 bases). V was cut by 2 bases and J by 3 bases, with 9 bases left in between. CDR3 length: 14 amino acids. Germline V gene data show CDR1 as SGDLS and CDR2 as YYNGEE. The CDR3 protein is CASSVAGSKNIQYF. The CDR3 bases are TGTGCCAGCAGCGTGGCCGGGAGCAAAAACATTCAGTACTTC.

The rearrangement uses TRBV7-2 and TRBJ2-7; 7 nucleotides match TRBD2. J lost 4 bases, V lost 6 bases, and 6 bases had no gene match. Germline loops: CDR1 SGHTA, CDR2 FQGNSA. This CDR3 spans 13 amino acids. This CDR3 is CASRLSGVYEQYF. The CDR3 DNA is TGTGCCAGCAGATTGAGCGGGGTTTACGAGCAGTACTTC.

The chain combines TRBV9 with TRBJ1-6; D is unclear. CDR3 length equals 14 residues. CDR1 is SGDLS, CDR2 YYNGEE, per germline. V lost 1 base and J 5 bases, leaving 7 bases between the germline ends. In DNA, the CDR3 is TGTGCCAGCAGCGTAAGGGAGGATAATTCACCCCTCCACTTT. This codes for CASSVREDNSPLHF.

The V and J genes are TRBV2 and TRBJ2-7; the match to TRBD2 covers 8 bases. Per germline, CDR1 SNHLY and CDR2 FYNNEI. V lost 7 bases, J lost 3 bases, and 11 bases stayed unmatched. The CDR3 is made up of 15 amino acids. CDR3 residues: CASIPGGARNYEQYF. As DNA, the CDR3 is TGTGCCAGCATCCCCGGGGGGGCCCGAAACTACGAGCAGTACTTC.

This clone was counted a few times. The chain carries TRBV7-9 and TRBJ1-5, with D perhaps matching TRBD1 (6 bases). CDR1 and CDR2 (germline): SEHNR, FQNEAQ (reference sequence). This CDR3 is built from 15 residues. V lost 6 bases, J lost 4 bases, and 16 bases lay in between. The CDR3: CASSSKQGINQPQHF. The CDR3 nucleotides read TGTGCCAGCAGTTCCAAGCAGGGGATTAATCAGCCCCAGCATTTT.

This clone is a singleton in its sample. V usage is TRBV6-5 and J usage is TRBJ2-7; a possible D gene is TRBD2 (6 bases). Between the trimmed V and J ends, which lost 10 bases and 4 bases, there was a span of 20 bases. This CDR3 is built from 14 residues. Per the germline V gene, CDR1 is MNHEY and CDR2 is SVGAGI. The CDR3 here is CATRRGYRGYEQYF. In DNA, the CDR3 is TGTGCCACACGGAGAGGCTACCGGGGGTACGAGCAGTACTTC.

This chain links TRBV5-4 with TRBJ2-2, with TRBD2 matching 7 bases. Germline lookup yields CDR1 SGHNT and CDR2 YYREEE (reference sequence). V gave up 0 bases and J gave up 1 base; unmatched junction bases: 3. The length of the CDR3 is 16 residues. CDR3 residues: CASSLEIAGNTGELFF. The CDR3, as DNA: TGTGCCAGCAGCTTGGAAATAGCGGGGAACACCGGGGAGCTGTTTTTT. The whole variable domain, filled in from reference TRBV5-4 and TRBJ2-2, reads ETGVTQSPTHLIKTRGQQVTLRCSSQSGHNTVSWYQQALGQGPQFIFQYYREEENGRGNFPPRFSGLQFPNYSSELNVNALELDDSALYLCASSLEIAGNTGELFFGEGSRLTVL.

The CDR3 region is CASSRSGANVLTF. The CDR3 DNA is TGTGCCAGCAGTCGTTCTGGGGCCAACGTCCTGACTTTC. V usage is TRBV3-1 (or the pseudogene TRBV3-2) and J usage is TRBJ2-6, with no clear D. V dropped 6 bases and J dropped 1 base, with 4 bases sitting between them. This CDR3 contains 13 residues. The germline gives CDR1 LGHDT, CDR2 YNNKEL (reference sequence).